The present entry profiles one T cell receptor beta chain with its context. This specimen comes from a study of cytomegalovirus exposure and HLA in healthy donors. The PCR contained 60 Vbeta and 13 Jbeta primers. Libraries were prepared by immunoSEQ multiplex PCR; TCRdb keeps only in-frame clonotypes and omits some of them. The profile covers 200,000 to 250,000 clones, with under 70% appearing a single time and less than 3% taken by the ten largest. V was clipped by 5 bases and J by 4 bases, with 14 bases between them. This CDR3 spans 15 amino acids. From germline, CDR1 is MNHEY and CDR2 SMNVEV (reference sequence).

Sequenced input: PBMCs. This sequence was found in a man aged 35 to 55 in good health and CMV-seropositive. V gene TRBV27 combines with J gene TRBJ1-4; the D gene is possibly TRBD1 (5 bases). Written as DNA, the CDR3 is TGTGCCAGCAGTCCCCTGGGGGGGGGTAATGAAAAACTGTTTTTT. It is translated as CASSPLGGGNEKLFF.